The rows below give T cell receptor beta chains drawn from one sample of a study of blood T cell repertoires in COVID-19. Method: immunoSEQ multiplex PCR; TCRdb's copy keeps in-frame clones and lacks some. Of some 150,000 clones listed, 84% are singletons. The source material was peripheral blood. These receptors came from a human donor in a cohort sampled during active COVID-19. The CDR3 runs from the conserved cysteine through the conserved F or W. Size tells how often a clone was seen (once, few, many) or the class of an expanded clone, and some rows leave it out.

v_call	cdr3_length	clone_size	j_call	cdr3_aa
TRBV29-1	14	.	TRBJ2-5	CSVGTAVAGETQYF
TRBV3-1/TRBV3-2	13	once	TRBJ1-5	CASSQPGNQPQHF
TRBV19	15	.	TRBJ2-3	CASAKGTGGPDTQYF
TRBV29-1	13	.	TRBJ2-7	CSVRAGGSYEQYF
TRBV7-9	12	.	TRBJ2-1	CASSLDVDEQFF
TRBV4-2	16	.	TRBJ1-1	CASSQATGAPNTEAFF
TRBV2	13	.	TRBJ1-3	CARTGASGNTIYF
TRBV7-9	14	.	TRBJ1-2	CASSGQGHSDGYTF
TRBV7-9	14	.	TRBJ1-1	CASSLFSQNTEAFF
TRBV10-2	14	.	TRBJ2-5	CASRDRGRGETQYF
TRBV11-2	13	few	TRBJ2-1	CASSLHYLGEQFF
TRBV19	15	.	TRBJ2-2	CASSIGRGNTGELFF
TRBV6-5	15	.	TRBJ1-3	CASSGGDLIGNTIYF
TRBV5-1	17	.	TRBJ2-5	CASSDRLAGGPGETQYF
TRBV30	12	.	TRBJ1-1	CACNHQGTEAFF
TRBV18	12	.	TRBJ1-1	CASSPGQTEAFF
TRBV5-4	16	.	TRBJ2-3	CASSLDLLGSSDTQYF
TRBV19	15	.	TRBJ1-2	CASSIDTAGASGYTF